This TCR beta chain was obtained from a study of OX40 agonist ivuxolimab in advanced cancers. V was trimmed by 1 base and J by 2 bases, leaving 5 bases between them. The CDR3 has 13 residues. The germline V gene has CDR1 SGHRS and CDR2 YFSETQ. The assay was immunoSEQ multiplex PCR, and TCRdb's table has in-frame clones only and misses some. The table lists some 60,000 clones, around 85% of them singletons. The material sequenced was CD4+ or CD8+ T cells sorted from blood, taken in a trial of the OX40 agonist ivuxolimab. The V and J genes are TRBV5-1 and TRBJ2-3; D is uncertain. The sequence was obtained from an adult with an advanced solid tumor such as melanoma, head and neck, liver or kidney cancer. The CDR3 spells CASSLPFTDTQYF. CDR3 nucleotides: TGCGCCAGCAGCTTGCCCTTCACAGATACGCAGTATTTT. The full variable domain, completed using reference TRBV5-1 and TRBJ2-3, is KAGVTQTPRYLIKTRGQQVTLSCSPISGHRSVSWYQQTPGQGLQFLFEYFSETQRNKGNFPGRFSGRQFSNSRSEMNVSTLELGDSALYLCASSLPFTDTQYFGPGTRLTVL.